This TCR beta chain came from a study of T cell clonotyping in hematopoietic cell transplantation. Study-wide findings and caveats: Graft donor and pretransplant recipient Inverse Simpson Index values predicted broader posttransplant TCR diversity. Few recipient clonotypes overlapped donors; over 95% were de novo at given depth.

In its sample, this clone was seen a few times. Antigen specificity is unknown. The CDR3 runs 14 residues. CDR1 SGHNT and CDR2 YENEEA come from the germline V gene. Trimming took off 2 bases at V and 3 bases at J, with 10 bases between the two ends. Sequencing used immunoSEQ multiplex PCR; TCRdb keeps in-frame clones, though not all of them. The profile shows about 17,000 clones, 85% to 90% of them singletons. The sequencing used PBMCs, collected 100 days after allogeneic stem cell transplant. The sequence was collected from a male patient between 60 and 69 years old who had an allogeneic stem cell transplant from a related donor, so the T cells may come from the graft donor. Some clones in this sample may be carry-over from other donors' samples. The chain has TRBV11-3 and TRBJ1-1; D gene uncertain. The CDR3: CASSLRGLYTEAFF. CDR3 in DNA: TGTGCCAGCAGCTTAAGAGGGCTCTACACTGAAGCTTTCTTT.